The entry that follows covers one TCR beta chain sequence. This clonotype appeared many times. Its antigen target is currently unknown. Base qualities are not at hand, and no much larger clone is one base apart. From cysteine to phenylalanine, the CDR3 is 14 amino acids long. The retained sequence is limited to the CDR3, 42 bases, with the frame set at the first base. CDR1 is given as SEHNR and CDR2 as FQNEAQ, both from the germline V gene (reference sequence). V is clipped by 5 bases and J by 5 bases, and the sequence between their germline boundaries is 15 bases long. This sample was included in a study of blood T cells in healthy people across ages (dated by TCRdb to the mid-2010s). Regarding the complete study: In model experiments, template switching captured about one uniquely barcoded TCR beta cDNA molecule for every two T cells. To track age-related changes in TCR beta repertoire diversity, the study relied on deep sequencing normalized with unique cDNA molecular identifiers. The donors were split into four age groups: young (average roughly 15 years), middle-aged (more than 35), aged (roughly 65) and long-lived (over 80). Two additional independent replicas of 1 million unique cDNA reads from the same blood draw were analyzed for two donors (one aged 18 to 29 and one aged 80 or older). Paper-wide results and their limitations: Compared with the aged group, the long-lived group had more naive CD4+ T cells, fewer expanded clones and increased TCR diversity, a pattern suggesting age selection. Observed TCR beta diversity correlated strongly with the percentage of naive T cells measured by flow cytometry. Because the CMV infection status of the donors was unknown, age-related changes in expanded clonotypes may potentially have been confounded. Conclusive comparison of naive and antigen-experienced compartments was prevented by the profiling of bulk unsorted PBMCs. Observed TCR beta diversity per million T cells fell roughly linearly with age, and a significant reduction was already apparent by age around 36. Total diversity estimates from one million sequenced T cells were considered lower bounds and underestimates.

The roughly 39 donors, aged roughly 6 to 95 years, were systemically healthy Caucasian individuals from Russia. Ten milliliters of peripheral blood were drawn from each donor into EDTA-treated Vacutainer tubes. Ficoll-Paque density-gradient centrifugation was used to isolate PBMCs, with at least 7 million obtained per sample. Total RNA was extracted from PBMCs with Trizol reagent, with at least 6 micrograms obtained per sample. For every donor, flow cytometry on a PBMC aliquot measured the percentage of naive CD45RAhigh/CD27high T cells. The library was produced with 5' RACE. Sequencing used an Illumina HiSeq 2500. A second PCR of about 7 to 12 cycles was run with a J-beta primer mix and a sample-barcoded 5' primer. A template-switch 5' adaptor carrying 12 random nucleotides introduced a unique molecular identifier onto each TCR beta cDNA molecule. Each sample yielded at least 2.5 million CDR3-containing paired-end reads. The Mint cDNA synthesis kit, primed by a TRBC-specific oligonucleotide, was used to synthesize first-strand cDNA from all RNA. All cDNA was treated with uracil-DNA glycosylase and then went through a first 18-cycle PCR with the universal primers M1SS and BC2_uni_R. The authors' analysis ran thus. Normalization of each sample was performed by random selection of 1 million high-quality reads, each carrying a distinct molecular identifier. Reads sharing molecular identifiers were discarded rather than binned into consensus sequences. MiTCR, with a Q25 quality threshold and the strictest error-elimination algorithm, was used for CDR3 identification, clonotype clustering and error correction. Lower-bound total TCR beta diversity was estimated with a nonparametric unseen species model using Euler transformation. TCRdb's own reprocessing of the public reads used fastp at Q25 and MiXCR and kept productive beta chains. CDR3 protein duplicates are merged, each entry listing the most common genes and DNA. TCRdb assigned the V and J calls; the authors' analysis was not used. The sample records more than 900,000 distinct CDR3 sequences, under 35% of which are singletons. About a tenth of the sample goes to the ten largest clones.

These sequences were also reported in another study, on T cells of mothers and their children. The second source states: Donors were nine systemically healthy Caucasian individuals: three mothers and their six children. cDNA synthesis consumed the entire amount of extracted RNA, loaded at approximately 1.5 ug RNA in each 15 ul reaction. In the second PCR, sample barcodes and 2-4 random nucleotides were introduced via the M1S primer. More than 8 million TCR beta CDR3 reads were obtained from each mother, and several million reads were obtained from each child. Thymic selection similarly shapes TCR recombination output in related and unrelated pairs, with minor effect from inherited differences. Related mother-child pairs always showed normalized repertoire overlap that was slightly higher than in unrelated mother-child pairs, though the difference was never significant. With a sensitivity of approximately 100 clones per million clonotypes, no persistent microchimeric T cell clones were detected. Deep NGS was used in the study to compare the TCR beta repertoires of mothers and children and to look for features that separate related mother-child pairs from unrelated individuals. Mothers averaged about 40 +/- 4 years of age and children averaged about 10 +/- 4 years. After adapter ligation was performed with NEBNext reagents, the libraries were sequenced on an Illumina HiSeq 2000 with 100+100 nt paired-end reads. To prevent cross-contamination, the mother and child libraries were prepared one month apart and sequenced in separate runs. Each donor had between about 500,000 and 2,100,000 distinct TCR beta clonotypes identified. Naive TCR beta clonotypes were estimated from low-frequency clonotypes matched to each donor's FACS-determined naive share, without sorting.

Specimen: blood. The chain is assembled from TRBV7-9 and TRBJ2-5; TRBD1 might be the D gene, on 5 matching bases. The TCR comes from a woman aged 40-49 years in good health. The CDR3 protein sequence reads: CASSPALGVETQYF. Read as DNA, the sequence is TGTGCCAGCAGCCCGGCCCTAGGGGTCGAGACCCAGTACTTC. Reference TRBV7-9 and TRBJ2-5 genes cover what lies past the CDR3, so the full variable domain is DTGVSQNPRHKITKRGQNVTFRCDPISEHNRLYWYRQTLGQGPEFLTYFQNEAQLEKSRLLSDRFSAERPKGSFSTLEIQRTEQGDSAMYLCASSPALGVETQYFGPGTRLLVL.